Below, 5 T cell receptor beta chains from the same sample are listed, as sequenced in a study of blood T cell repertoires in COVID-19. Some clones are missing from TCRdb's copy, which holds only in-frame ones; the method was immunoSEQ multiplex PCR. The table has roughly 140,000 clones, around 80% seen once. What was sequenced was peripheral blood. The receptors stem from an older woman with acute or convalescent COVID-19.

In nucleotides, the CDR3 is TGTGCCAGCAGCTTAGTGCTAGCAGATACGCAGTATTTT. Protein sequence: CASSLVLADTQYF. The chain carries TRBV7-9 and TRBJ2-3; D gene uncertain. There are 13 residues in the CDR3. CDR1 SEHNR and CDR2 FQNEAQ come from the germline V gene (reference sequence). Trimming removed 1 base from V and 4 bases from J, with 6 bases in between.

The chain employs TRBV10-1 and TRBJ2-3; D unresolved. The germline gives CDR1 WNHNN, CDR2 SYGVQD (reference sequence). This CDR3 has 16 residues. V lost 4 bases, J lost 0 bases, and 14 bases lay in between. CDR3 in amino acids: CASSGYDSSSTDTQYF. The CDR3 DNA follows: TGCGCCAGCAGTGGTTACGACTCGTCTAGCACAGATACGCAGTATTTT.

The DNA of the CDR3 is TGTGCCACCTCGGGACAGACCTACGAGCAGTACTTC. Translating gives CATSGQTYEQYF. The rearrangement links TRBV6-5 to TRBJ2-7; 7 bases agree with TRBD1. Germline CDR1 MNHEY, CDR2 SVGAGI. Trimming removed 10 bases from V and 2 bases from J; junction bases left unmatched: 5. The CDR3 totals 12 residues.

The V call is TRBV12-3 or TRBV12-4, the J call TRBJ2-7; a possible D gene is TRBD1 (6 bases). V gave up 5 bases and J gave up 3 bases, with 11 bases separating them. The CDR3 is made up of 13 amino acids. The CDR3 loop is CASSEGVNYEQYF. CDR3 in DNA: TGTGCCAGCAGTGAGGGGGTAAACTACGAGCAGTACTTC.

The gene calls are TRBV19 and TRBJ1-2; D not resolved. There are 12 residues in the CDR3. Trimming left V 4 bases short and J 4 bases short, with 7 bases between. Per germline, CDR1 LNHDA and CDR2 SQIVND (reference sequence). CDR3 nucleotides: TGTGCCAGTAGTAACTGGAGCTATGGCTACACCTTC. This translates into CASSNWSYGYTF.